Included here is one TCR beta chain sequence, with context. This clonotype has just a few counts. No cognate antigen has been identified for it. Base qualities are not at hand, and no much larger clone is one base apart. Set within a cohort of healthcare workers in London, UK, this nested case-control study involved weekly PCR testing of nasopharyngeal swabs along with blood sampling. Healthcare workers were enrolled in the week of the UK lockdown, from 23 to 31 March 2020, and were followed every week for up to roughly 15 weeks. This sample was taken from a study of early T cells in non-severe SARS-CoV-2 infection (dated by TCRdb to the early 2020s). Regarding the complete study: TCR sequencing used bulk RNA from unsorted whole blood, so alpha and beta chains could not be paired. On the study overall, not on this receptor specifically: VDJdb matching was skewed toward anti-spike CD8 responses and likely underestimated virus-specific expansions, missing private and CD4 specificities.

Library prep was done by 5' RACE. Sequenced using a NextSeq 500. Unique molecular identifiers were attached to individual cDNA molecules in the TCR library protocol so that sequencing error and PCR bias could be corrected. Both TCR alpha and beta chains were sequenced, and tight co-correlation was observed between alpha and beta sequence abundances in each sample. Turning to the authors' computational methods: V gene, J gene and CDR3 annotation of TCR sequences was performed with Decombinator V4. TCRs were defined as expanded if a significant change between any two time points was detected under a Poisson model with p below 0.0001. TCR abundances were normalised to the total number of TCRs sequenced in each sample and reported as counts per million. TRAV1-2 paired with TRAJ12, TRAJ20 or TRAJ33 defined MAIT TCRs, while TRAV10 paired with TRAJ18 defined iNKT TCRs. VDJdb, accessed on 1 November 2021, was searched for TCRs annotated for CMV, EBV and SARS-CoV-2, and TCRs annotated for more than one antigen were excluded. Starting from the raw public reads, TCRdb applied fastp trimming at Q25, assembled clones with MiXCR and retained in-frame beta chains. Duplicate CDR3 protein sequences are folded into a single record with the most common DNA and genes. What appears here as the V and J calls and clone size reflects TCRdb's work, not the paper's. Across this sample there are just under 65,000 distinct CDR3 sequences, with around 14% seen only once. About 4% of the sample is held by the ten biggest clonotypes.

Based on the germline V gene (reference sequence), the CDR1 and CDR2 sequences are SEHNR and FQNEAQ. V is cut by 5 bases and J by 8 bases, and the space between the germline ends is 16 bases. The CDR3 goes from the cysteine to the phenylalanine over 14 residues. The retained sequence is limited to the CDR3, 42 bases, with the frame set at the first base. The chain is made from TRBV7-9 and TRBJ2-4, with the D call tentatively TRBD1 or TRBD2, each fitting 5 bases. This sequence was found in an adult who was a healthcare worker with PCR-confirmed SARS-CoV-2 infection or an uninfected control (not recorded which). The sample comprised whole blood. The CDR3 in this case is CASSPGALGDIQYF. Read as DNA, the sequence is TGTGCCAGCAGCCCCGGGGCGCTAGGGGACATTCAGTACTTC.